The 5 T cell receptor beta chains reported below all come from one sample, sequenced in a study of breast tumors, draining lymph nodes, adjacent tissues. The lymph nodes were axillary draining lymph nodes from breast cancer patients. A single record per CDR3 protein comes from TCRdb applying MiXCR to the multiplex PCR reads. The data contain around 150,000 distinct CDR3 sequences, about 31% of them singletons. The sequencing sample was made of axillary lymph node tissue. The receptor source for this set is a female donor with breast cancer. Some clones in this sample may be carry-over from other donors' samples.

The chain employs TRBV3-1 and TRBJ2-7, with D unresolved. CDR1 and CDR2 from the germline V gene are LGHDT and YNNKEL (reference sequence). There are 14 residues in the CDR3. The CDR3 protein is CASSQGSESYEQYV. CDR3 DNA sequence: TGCGCCAGCAGCCAAGGTAGTGAGTCCTACGAGCAGTACGTC.

This clonotype was counted ten times or more. The chain links TRBV2 to TRBJ1-2, with 8 bases aligning to TRBD1. Germline CDR1 SNHLY, CDR2 FYNNEI. Losses at the gene ends were 5 bases for V and 6 bases for J; bases not matched to a gene: 5. The CDR3 has 13 amino acids. The CDR3 coding sequence is TGTGCCAGCAGTTCGACAGGGGTCGATGGCTACACCTTC. Its translation is CASSSTGVDGYTF.

At least ten counts were recorded for this clonotype. CDR3 loop: CASREDGSSYEQYV. In DNA, the CDR3 is TGCGCCAGCAGAGAGGACGGGAGCTCCTACGAGCAGTACGTC. The V gene is TRBV5-1, the J gene TRBJ2-7; D is possibly TRBD2 (6 bases). The V end was cut by 5 bases, the J end by 0 bases, with 12 bases between. The CDR3 extends over 14 amino acids. The germline V gene has CDR1 SGHRS and CDR2 YFSETQ.

As concerns this clonotype: A much larger clone differs from this one at a single base, so this may be a read error. The V and J genes are TRBV2 and TRBJ2-3; 16 positions match TRBD2. V lost 5 bases to trimming and J lost 4 bases; unmatched junction nucleotides: 12. This CDR3 has 19 amino acids. Germline loops: CDR1 SNHLY, CDR2 FYNNEI. CDR3 amino acids: CASSFPGLAGGRLPDTQYF. The DNA for the CDR3 is TGTGCCAGCAGTTTCCCGGGACTAGCGGGGGGGCGGTTGCCAGATACGCAGTATTTT.

CDR3 sequence: CASSTGQGLSYEQYF. The CDR3 nucleotides read TGCGCCAGCAGCACGGGACAGGGACTTTCCTACGAGCAGTACTTC. V gene TRBV5-1 combines with J gene TRBJ2-7, with 9 bases aligning to TRBD1. Trimming removed 4 bases from V and 1 base from J; junction bases left unmatched: 6. From germline, CDR1 is SGHRS and CDR2 YFSETQ. This CDR3 comprises 15 residues.